This T cell receptor beta chain was recovered during a study of T cell changes during pregnancy in multiple sclerosis. The method was immunoSEQ multiplex PCR; TCRdb's version includes in-frame clones alone and lacks a portion of them. The table includes 25,000 to 35,000 clones, about nine tenths detected once. The table lists this clone with a few counts. The ends lost 0 bases at V and 3 bases at J; junction bases unmatched: 6. In germline, CDR1 is LGHNA, CDR2 YNFKEQ. CDR3 length equals 16 residues. This TCR was sampled from a female donor with multiple sclerosis, enrolled in a pregnancy study. The chain links TRBV4-2 to TRBJ2-7; 9 bases are shared with TRBD2. The sequences come from CD8+ T cells from peripheral blood mononuclear cells, collected before pregnancy. The CDR3 here is CASSQDIERGVYEQYF. The CDR3 DNA reads TGTGCCAGCAGCCAAGATATCGAGCGGGGGGTCTACGAGCAGTACTTC.